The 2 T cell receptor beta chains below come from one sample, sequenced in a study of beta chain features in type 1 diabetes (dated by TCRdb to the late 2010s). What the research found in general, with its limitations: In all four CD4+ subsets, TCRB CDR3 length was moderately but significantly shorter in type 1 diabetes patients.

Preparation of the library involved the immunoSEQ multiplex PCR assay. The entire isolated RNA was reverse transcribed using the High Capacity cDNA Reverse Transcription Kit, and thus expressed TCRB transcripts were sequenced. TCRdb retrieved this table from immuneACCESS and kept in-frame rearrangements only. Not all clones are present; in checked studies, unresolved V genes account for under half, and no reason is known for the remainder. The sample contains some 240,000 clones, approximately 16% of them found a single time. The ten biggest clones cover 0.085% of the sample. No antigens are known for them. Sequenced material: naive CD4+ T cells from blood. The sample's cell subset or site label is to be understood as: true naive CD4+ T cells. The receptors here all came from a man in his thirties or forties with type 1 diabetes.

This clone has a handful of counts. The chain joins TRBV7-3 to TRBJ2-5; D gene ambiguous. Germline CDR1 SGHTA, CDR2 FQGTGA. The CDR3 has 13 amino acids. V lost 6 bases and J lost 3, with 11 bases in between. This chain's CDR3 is CASSPLAKETQYF. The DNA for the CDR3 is TGTGCCAGCAGTCCTTTGGCCAAAGAGACCCAGTACTTC.

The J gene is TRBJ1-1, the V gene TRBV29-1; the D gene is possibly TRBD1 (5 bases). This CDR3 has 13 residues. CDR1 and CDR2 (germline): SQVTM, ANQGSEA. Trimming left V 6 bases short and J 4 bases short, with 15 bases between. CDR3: CSVGPLRGTEAFF. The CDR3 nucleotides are TGCAGCGTGGGGCCCCTTAGGGGCACTGAAGCTTTCTTT.